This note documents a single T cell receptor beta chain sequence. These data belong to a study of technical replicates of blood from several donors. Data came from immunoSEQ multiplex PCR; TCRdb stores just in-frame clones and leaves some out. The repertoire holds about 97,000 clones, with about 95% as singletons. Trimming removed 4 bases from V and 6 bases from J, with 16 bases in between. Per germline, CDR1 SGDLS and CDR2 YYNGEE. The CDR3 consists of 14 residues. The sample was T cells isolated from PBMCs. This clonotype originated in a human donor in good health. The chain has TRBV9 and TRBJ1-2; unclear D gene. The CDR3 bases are TGTGCCAGCAGCCCAGATAGCGGGTTTAATGGCTACACCTTC. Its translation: CASSPDSGFNGYTF.